This TCR beta chain was documented in a study of cytomegalovirus exposure and HLA in healthy donors. Primers: 60 Vbeta forward and 13 Jbeta reverse. The table came from immunoSEQ multiplex PCR; TCRdb's copy has only in-frame clones and leaves some out. The sample holds 160,000 or so clones, around 80% seen once. This clone was detected a few times. Antigen: not known. The CDR3 has 14 residues. Germline values: CDR1 SGHRS, CDR2 YFSETQ. J was trimmed by 4 bases and V by 4 bases; bases with no gene match: 5. The study's findings and limits: An ancestry cluster, one associated with Asian ancestry, reportedly showed fewer N-insertions than the approximately 720-donor mean in a later analysis. Researchers reported from a later analysis that most CMV-associated TCR beta chains appeared HLA-restricted.

The sample consisted of PBMCs. The rearrangement links TRBV5-1 to TRBJ2-3, with 8 positions matching TRBD1. The TCR was taken from a male donor in good health and CMV-seronegative. This CDR3 is CASSHGQGPDTQYF. CDR3 nucleotide sequence: TGCGCCAGCAGCCACGGACAGGGTCCAGATACGCAGTATTTT.